The 15 T cell receptor beta chains below were found in one sample sequenced in a study of T-cell memory formation after mild COVID-19. TCRdb independently ran MiXCR on the 5' RACE reads; one entry per CDR3 protein. This table has about 250,000 distinct CDR3 sequences, 15% appearing once. Sample: PBMCs or a T cell subset sorted from them (not recorded which). The receptors derive from an adult woman who had mild COVID-19 (a few samples of this study predate the infection). Cell type and time point are not known.

This clonotype was seen a few times. The chain uses TRBV20-1 and TRBJ2-3, with no clear D. CDR1 is DFQATT, CDR2 SNEGSKA, per germline (reference sequence). V was clipped by 0 bases and J by 6 bases, with 16 bases between them. This CDR3 is built from 15 residues. Here the CDR3 reads CSARDDRASRDTQYF. The CDR3 DNA is TGCAGTGCTAGAGATGATCGCGCCAGTCGCGATACGCAGTATTTT.

This clonotype was seen only a few times. The CDR3, as DNA: TGTGCCAGCAGTCCGAGGGGCGTTCTGTCTGAAGCTTTCTTT. It is translated as CASSPRGVLSEAFF. This sequence joins TRBV27 and TRBJ1-1; a weak D match, TRBD1 (5 bases). V lost 5 bases and J lost 6, with 16 bases in between. This CDR3 region has 14 residues. CDR1 is MNHEY, CDR2 SMNVEV, per germline (reference sequence).

This clonotype occurred once. This rearrangement joins TRBV2 to TRBJ2-7; TRBD2 agrees at 7 bases. This CDR3 comprises 12 residues. The trim removed 6 bases at V and 7 bases at J, leaving 6 bases unmatched. Germline V CDR1 and CDR2: SNHLY, FYNNEI. In DNA, the CDR3 is TGTGCCAGCAGGCGCCTAGCGGATGAGCAGTACTTC. This encodes CASRRLADEQYF.

This clonotype was seen a few times. CDR3 in DNA: TGTGCCAGCAGTCCGGACAGGGGGCTGGATACGCAGTATTTT. Translation: CASSPDRGLDTQYF. The chain has TRBV6-5 and TRBJ2-3, with 11 bases lining up with TRBD1. The CDR3 runs 14 residues. V was clipped by 5 bases and J by 6 bases; unmatched bases: 4. CDR1 and CDR2 from the germline V gene are MNHEY and SVGAGI.

The chain carries TRBV9 and TRBJ2-5; tentative D call: TRBD2 (6 bases). CDR1 SGDLS and CDR2 YYNGEE come from the germline V gene. The ends were cut back, 0 bases at V and 5 bases at J, with 14 bases in the middle. The CDR3 extends over 15 amino acids. CDR3 protein: CASSVDPGGVETQYF. The CDR3 DNA is TGTGCCAGCAGCGTAGATCCTGGCGGGGTGGAGACCCAGTACTTC.

The chain has TRBV27 and TRBJ2-1; TRBD2 agrees at 7 bases. V shed 3 bases, J shed 6 bases, and the junction held 5 bases outside the gene matches. Germline assignment: CDR1 MNHEY and CDR2 SMNVEV (reference sequence). The CDR3 is 14 amino acids. The CDR3 sequence is CASSLFREGNEQFF. In nucleotides, the CDR3 is TGTGCCAGCAGTTTGTTCAGGGAGGGCAATGAGCAGTTCTTC.

This chain connects TRBV11-2 to TRBJ2-7; D remains ambiguous. CDR1 is SGHAT, CDR2 FQNNGV, per germline. Trimming took 0 bases from V and 4 from J, leaving 16 bases between them. CDR3 length: 16 residues. CDR3 sequence (DNA): TGTGCCAGCAGCTTAGAAAGAAGCGTCAGAGAGTACGAGCAGTACTTC. Its protein is CASSLERSVREYEQYF.

V and J are TRBV23-1 and TRBJ2-7; perhaps TRBD1 as D (6 bases). TRBV23-1 qualifies as an ORF whose function is uncertain. The CDR3 sequence is 15 residues long. V lost 0 bases to trimming and J lost 3 bases, with 12 bases between them. CDR3 amino acids: CASSQSWDTSYEQYF. The CDR3 coding sequence is TGCGCCAGCAGTCAATCCTGGGACACTAGCTACGAGCAGTACTTC.

The chain employs TRBV12-3 or TRBV12-4 and TRBJ2-3; 9 positions match TRBD1. The CDR3 covers 14 residues. V shed 4 bases and J 4 bases; nucleotides not matched to a gene: 3. The CDR3 loop is CASSSRQGADTQYF. In DNA form, the CDR3 reads TGTGCCAGCAGTTCCCGACAGGGGGCAGATACGCAGTATTTT.

This clonotype was observed a few times. The rearrangement uses TRBV7-8 and TRBJ1-2, with D perhaps TRBD1 (6 bases). V was cut by 4 bases and J by 7 bases, with 16 bases left in between. This CDR3 has 14 residues. The V gene's germline CDR1 is SGHVS and CDR2 FQNEAQ. The CDR3 nucleotides are TGTGCCAGCAGCTCTCGGGGGGCAACTTTTGGCTACACCTTC. Translating it yields CASSSRGATFGYTF.

This clonotype was detected many times. This chain links TRBV12-3 or TRBV12-4 with TRBJ1-1, with 9 nucleotides matching TRBD1. The trim removed 5 bases at V and 4 bases at J, leaving 5 bases unmatched. This CDR3 region has 14 residues. DNA of the CDR3: TGTGCCAGCAGTCAGAGACAGGGGGGCACTGAAGCTTTCTTT. This gives the protein CASSQRQGGTEAFF.

The chain uses TRBV4-3 and TRBJ2-3; possibly TRBD1 or TRBD2 for D (7 bases each). V was shortened by 0 bases and J by 1 base, with 17 bases between the two germline ends. Germline assignment: CDR1 LGHNA and CDR2 YSLEER. This CDR3 spans 18 amino acids. The CDR3 DNA is TGCGCCAGCAGCCAAGAAAGGGGGCGCGGGAGTGGCACAGATACGCAGTATTTT. This encodes CASSQERGRGSGTDTQYF.

The sample holds many counts of this clonotype. V and J are TRBV20-1 and TRBJ2-5; 11 bases are shared with TRBD2. The CDR3 runs to 15 residues. Germline assignment: CDR1 DFQATT and CDR2 SNEGSKA (reference sequence). V trimming: 0 bases; J trimming: 4 bases; junction bases outside the gene matches: 4. The chain's CDR3 is CSARDFLAGGETQYF. CDR3 sequence (DNA): TGCAGTGCTAGAGATTTCCTAGCGGGGGGAGAGACCCAGTACTTC.

About this clonotype itself: The junction departs from germline at one end; a sequencing error may be responsible. This sequence joins TRBV6-1 and TRBJ2-7; no clear D gene. The CDR3 runs 14 residues. In germline, CDR1 is MNHNS, CDR2 SASEGT. The CDR3 loop is CASTEPTDGYEQYF. CDR3 DNA sequence: TGTGCCAGCACTGAACCGACGGACGGCTACGAGCAGTACTTC.

The chain uses TRBV5-6 and TRBJ1-5; D gene ambiguous. This CDR3 has 14 residues. Germline V gene lookup returns CDR1 SGHDT and CDR2 YYEEEE. V lost 3 bases and J lost 2, with 9 bases in between. The CDR3 region is CASSSRQGNQPQHF. The CDR3 DNA reads TGTGCCAGCAGCTCCCGACAAGGCAATCAGCCCCAGCATTTT.